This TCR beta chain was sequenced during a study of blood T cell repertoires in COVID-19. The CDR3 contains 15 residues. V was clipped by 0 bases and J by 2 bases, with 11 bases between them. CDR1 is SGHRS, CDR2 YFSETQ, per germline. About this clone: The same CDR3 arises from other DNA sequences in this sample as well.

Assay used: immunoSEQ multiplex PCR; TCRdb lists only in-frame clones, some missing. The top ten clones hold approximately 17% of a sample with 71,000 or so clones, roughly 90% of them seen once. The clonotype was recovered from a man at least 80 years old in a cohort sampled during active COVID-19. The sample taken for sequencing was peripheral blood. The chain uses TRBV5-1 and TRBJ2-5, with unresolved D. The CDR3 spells CASSLAGGGQETQYF. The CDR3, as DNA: TGCGCCAGCAGCTTGGCCGGTGGCGGACAAGAGACCCAGTACTTC.